This T cell receptor beta chain was retrieved from a study of blood T cell repertoires in COVID-19. For the study at large: The United States, Italy and Spain were the sources of the acute and convalescent COVID-19 samples. Sources were T cells, B-cell-depleted T cells, or PBMCs; the material itself was cDNA or gDNA.

Germline lookup yields CDR1 SGHAT and CDR2 FQNNGV. V lost 1 base, J lost 4 bases, and 16 bases lay in between. This CDR3 region has 16 residues. In the original processing: Amplifying reference gene primers gave estimates of nucleated cell counts. The data were produced by immunoSEQ multiplex PCR, yet TCRdb's version contains in-frame clones alone and is incomplete. For V, J and clone size, that table is used; D and trimming come from the DNA. This sample has just over 150,000 clones, with around 80% found just once. The source is a woman aged 50 to 65 with acute or convalescent COVID-19. V usage is TRBV11-2 and J usage is TRBJ1-2, with D maybe TRBD1 (5 bases). Sequences were obtained from peripheral blood. The CDR3 protein is CASSLGFSQGGYGYTF. The CDR3 bases are TGTGCCAGCAGCTTAGGTTTTTCGCAGGGAGGCTATGGCTACACCTTC.